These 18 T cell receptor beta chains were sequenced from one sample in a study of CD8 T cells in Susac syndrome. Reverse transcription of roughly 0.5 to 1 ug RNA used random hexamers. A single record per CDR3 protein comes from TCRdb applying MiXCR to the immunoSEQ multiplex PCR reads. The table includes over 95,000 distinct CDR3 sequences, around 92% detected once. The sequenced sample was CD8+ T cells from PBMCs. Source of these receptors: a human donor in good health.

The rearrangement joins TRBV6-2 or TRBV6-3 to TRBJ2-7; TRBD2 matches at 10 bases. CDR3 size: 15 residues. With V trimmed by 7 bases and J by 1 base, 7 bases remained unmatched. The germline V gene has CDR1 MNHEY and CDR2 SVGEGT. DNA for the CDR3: TGTGCCAGCACCCTTACTAGCGGGGCTTCCTACGAGCAGTACTTC. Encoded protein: CASTLTSGASYEQYF.

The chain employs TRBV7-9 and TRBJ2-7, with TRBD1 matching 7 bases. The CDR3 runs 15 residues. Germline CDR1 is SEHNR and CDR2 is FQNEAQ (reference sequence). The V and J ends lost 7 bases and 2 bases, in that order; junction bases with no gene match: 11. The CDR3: CASTPGDRVTYEQYF. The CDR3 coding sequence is TGTGCCAGCACCCCCGGGGACAGAGTAACCTACGAGCAGTACTTC.

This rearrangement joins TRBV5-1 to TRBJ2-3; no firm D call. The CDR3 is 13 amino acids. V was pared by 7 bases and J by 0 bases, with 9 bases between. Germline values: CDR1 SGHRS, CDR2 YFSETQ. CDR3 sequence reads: CASASPSTDTQYF. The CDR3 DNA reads TGCGCCAGCGCGTCCCCTAGCACAGATACGCAGTATTTT. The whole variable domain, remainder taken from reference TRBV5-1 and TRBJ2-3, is KAGVTQTPRYLIKTRGQQVTLSCSPISGHRSVSWYQQTPGQGLQFLFEYFSETQRNKGNFPGRFSGRQFSNSRSEMNVSTLELGDSALYLCASASPSTDTQYFGPGTRLTVL.

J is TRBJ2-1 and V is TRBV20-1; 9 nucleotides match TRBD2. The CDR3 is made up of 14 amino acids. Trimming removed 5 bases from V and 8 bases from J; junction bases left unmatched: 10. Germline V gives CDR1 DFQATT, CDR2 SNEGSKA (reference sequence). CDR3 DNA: TGCAGTGCTCCATTTACTAGCGGGTATGATGAGCAGTTCTTC. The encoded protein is CSAPFTSGYDEQFF.

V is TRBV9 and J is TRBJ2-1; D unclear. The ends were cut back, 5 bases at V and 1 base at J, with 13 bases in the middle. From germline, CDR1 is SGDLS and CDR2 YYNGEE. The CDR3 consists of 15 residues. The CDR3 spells CASSASIGSYNEQFF. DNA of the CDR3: TGTGCCAGCAGTGCGTCGATCGGGTCCTACAATGAGCAGTTCTTC.

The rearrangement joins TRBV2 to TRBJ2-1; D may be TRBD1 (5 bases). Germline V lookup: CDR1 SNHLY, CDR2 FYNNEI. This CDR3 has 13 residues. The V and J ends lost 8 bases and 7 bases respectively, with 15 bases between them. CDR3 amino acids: CASGQGISNEQFF. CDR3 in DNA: TGTGCCAGCGGGCAGGGTATTTCGAATGAGCAGTTCTTC.

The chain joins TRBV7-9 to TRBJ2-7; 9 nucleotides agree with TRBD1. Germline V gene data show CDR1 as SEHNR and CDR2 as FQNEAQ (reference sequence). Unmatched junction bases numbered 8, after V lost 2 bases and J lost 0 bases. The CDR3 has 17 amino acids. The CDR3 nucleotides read TGTGCCAGCAGCTTAAGAGGACAGGGGCCGAGCTCCTACGAGCAGTACTTC. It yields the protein CASSLRGQGPSSYEQYF.

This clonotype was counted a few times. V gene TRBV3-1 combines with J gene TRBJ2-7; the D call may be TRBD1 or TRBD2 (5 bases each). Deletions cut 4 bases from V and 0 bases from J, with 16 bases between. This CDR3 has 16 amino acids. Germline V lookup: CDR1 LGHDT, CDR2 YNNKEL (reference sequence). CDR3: CASSPSGTIPSYEQYF. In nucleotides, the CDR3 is TGTGCCAGCAGCCCGTCGGGGACCATCCCCTCCTACGAGCAGTACTTC.

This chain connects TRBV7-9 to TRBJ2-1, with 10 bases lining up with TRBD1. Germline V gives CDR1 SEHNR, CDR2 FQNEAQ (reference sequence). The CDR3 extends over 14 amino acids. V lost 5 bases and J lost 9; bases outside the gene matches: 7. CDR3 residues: CASSPGQGVREQFF. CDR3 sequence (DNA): TGTGCCAGCAGCCCCGGACAGGGGGTACGTGAGCAGTTCTTC. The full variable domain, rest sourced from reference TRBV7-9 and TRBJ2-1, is DTGVSQNPRHKITKRGQNVTFRCDPISEHNRLYWYRQTLGQGPEFLTYFQNEAQLEKSRLLSDRFSAERPKGSFSTLEIQRTEQGDSAMYLCASSPGQGVREQFFGPGTRLTVL.

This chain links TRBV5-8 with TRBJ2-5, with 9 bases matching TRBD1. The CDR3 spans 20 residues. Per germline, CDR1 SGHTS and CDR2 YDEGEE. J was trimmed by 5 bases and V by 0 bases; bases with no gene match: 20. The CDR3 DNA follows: TGTGCCAGCAGCTTGGTCCCGGGACAGGGAACCCCTTTCGGGCAGGAGACCCAGTACTTC. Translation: CASSLVPGQGTPFGQETQYF. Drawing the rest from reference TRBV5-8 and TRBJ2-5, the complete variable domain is EAGVTQSPTHLIKTRGQQATLRCSPISGHTSVYWYQQALGLGLQFLLWYDEGEERNRGNFPPRFSGRQFPNYSSELNVNALELEDSALYLCASSLVPGQGTPFGQETQYFGPGTRLLVL.

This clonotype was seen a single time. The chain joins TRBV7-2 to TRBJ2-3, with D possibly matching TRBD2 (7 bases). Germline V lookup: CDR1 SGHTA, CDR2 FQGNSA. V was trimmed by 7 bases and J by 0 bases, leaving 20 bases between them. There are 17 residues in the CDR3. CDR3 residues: CASTDPRGGSSTDTQYF. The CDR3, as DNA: TGTGCCAGCACCGACCCAAGGGGGGGCTCTAGCACAGATACGCAGTATTTT.

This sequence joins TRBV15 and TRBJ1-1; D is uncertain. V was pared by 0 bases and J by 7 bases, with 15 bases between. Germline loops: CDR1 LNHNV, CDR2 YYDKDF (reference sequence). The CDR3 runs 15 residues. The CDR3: CATSREAGWDDEAFF. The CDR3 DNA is TGTGCCACCAGCAGAGAGGCGGGGTGGGATGATGAAGCTTTCTTT.

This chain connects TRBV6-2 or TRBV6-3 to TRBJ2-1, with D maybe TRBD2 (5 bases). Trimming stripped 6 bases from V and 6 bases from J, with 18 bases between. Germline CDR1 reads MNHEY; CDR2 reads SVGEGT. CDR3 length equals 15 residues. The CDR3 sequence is CASSIGNGRGNEQFF. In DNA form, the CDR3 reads TGTGCCAGCAGCATAGGGAACGGTCGGGGCAATGAGCAGTTCTTC.

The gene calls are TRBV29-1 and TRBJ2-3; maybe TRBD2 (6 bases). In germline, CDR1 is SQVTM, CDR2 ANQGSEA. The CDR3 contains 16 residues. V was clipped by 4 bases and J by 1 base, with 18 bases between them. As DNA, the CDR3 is TGCAGCGTTGGGGTGCTGACGGGAGCTGGCACAGATACGCAGTATTTT. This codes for CSVGVLTGAGTDTQYF.

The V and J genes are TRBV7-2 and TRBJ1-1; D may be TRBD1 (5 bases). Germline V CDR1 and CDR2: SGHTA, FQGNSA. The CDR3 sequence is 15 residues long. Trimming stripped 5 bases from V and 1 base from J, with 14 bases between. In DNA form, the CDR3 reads TGTGCCAGCAGCGGCCCGGGACTCCAGAACACTGAAGCTTTCTTT. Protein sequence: CASSGPGLQNTEAFF.

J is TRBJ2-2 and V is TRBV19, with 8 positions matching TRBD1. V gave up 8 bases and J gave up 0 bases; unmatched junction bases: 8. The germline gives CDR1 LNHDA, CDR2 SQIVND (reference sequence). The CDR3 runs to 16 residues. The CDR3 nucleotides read TGTGCCAGTGACAGGACAGGGCATTCGAACACCGGGGAGCTGTTTTTT. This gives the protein CASDRTGHSNTGELFF.

This chain's CDR3 is CASMISAASYEQYF. DNA for the CDR3: TGTGCCAGCATGATCTCAGCGGCCTCCTACGAGCAGTACTTC. The rearrangement links TRBV7-9 to TRBJ2-7; D perhaps matches TRBD2 (5 bases). Per germline, CDR1 SEHNR and CDR2 FQNEAQ (reference sequence). Trimming left V 7 bases short and J 0 bases short, with 13 bases between. The CDR3 sequence is 14 residues long.

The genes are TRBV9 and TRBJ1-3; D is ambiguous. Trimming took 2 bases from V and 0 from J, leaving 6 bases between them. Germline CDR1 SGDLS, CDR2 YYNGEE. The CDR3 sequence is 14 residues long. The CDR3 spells CASSVSSSGNTIYF. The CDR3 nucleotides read TGTGCCAGCAGCGTCTCGTCCTCTGGAAACACCATATATTTT.